Each of the 25 T cell receptor beta chains below was sequenced from the same sample in a study of blood T cell repertoires in COVID-19. Using immunoSEQ multiplex PCR, the repertoire was profiled, and TCRdb retains in-frame clones only, with some absent. Of about 100,000 clones listed, 70% to 80% are singletons. The material sequenced was peripheral blood. All receptors derive from a woman in her 70s with acute or convalescent COVID-19.

This chain joins TRBV3-1 (or the pseudogene TRBV3-2) and TRBJ2-5; D ambiguous. The germline V gene encodes CDR1 LGHDT and CDR2 YNNKEL (reference sequence). The CDR3 has 12 amino acids. Between the trimmed V and J ends, which lost 3 bases and 3 bases, there was a span of 5 bases. The DNA of the CDR3 is TGTGCCAGCAGCCACCAGGAAGAGACCCAGTACTTC. This codes for CASSHQEETQYF.

This chain links TRBV21-1 with TRBJ2-5; TRBD1, as called in the table, went unchecked against the DNA. TRBV21-1 is labeled a pseudogene. There are 10 residues in the CDR3. The CDR3 DNA is TGTGCCAGCAGGCGACAGGGCAGAAACTTC. It codes for CASRRQGRNF.

The chain has TRBV5-1 and TRBJ2-5, with TRBD1 identical over 11 bases. The CDR3 runs 16 residues. The germline V gene encodes CDR1 SGHRS and CDR2 YFSETQ. With 4 bases clipped from V and 7 bases from J, the junction kept 12 bases outside the gene matches. The CDR3 protein is CASSPSGTGGLATQYF. Written as DNA, the CDR3 is TGCGCCAGCAGCCCCTCCGGGACAGGGGGGTTAGCGACCCAGTACTTC.

CDR3 coding DNA: TGTGCCAGCAGCCTAGACCTAGCAGGGGGGGAGACCCAGTACTTC. Translated: CASSLDLAGGETQYF. This chain links TRBV7-6 with TRBJ2-5, with D perhaps TRBD1 (7 bases). The length of the CDR3 is 15 residues. Germline V gene lookup returns CDR1 SGHVS and CDR2 FNYEAQ. V was trimmed by 5 bases and J by 5 bases, leaving 18 bases between them.

The chain has TRBV7-2 and TRBJ2-2; D is unresolved. The CDR3 runs 15 residues. The germline V gene has CDR1 SGHTA and CDR2 FQGNSA. Trimming cost V 2 bases and J 2 bases, with 9 bases left between them. The chain's CDR3 is CASSLMAVNTGELFF. In nucleotides, the CDR3 is TGTGCCAGCAGCTTAATGGCGGTAAACACCGGGGAGCTGTTTTTT.

This clone appeared once. The chain carries TRBV30 and TRBJ1-6; D is possibly TRBD1 (5 bases). V was shortened by 1 base and J by 10 bases, with 14 bases between the two germline ends. The CDR3 loop spans 14 amino acids. Germline CDR1 and CDR2: GTSNPN and SVGIG (reference sequence). The CDR3 bases are TGTGCCTGGAGTGCCCTTGGAGGGGACTCACCCCTCCACTTT. Protein product: CAWSALGGDSPLHF.

The chain uses TRBV29-1 and TRBJ2-7, with 13 nucleotides matching TRBD2. J gave up 7 bases and V 5 bases, and 11 bases lay outside the gene matches. The CDR3 has 15 amino acids. CDR1 and CDR2 from the germline V gene are SQVTM and ANQGSEA. The CDR3 loop is CSVRGTSGADGEQYF. The CDR3 nucleotides are TGCAGCGTTCGCGGGACTAGCGGGGCCGATGGGGAGCAGTACTTC.

The table lists this clone with a count of one. The chain is built from TRBV10-3 and TRBJ1-2, with a possible D match to TRBD1 (5 bases). The germline V gene encodes CDR1 ENHRY and CDR2 SYGVKD. There are 13 residues in the CDR3. V was trimmed by 4 bases and J by 1 base, leaving 7 bases between them. CDR3 coding DNA: TGTGCCATCAGTGCAAGGGGTAACTATGGCTACACCTTC. This codes for CAISARGNYGYTF.

The J gene is TRBJ1-1, the V gene TRBV5-6, with D unresolved. V was clipped by 4 bases and J by 0 bases, with 10 bases between them. The germline V gene has CDR1 SGHDT and CDR2 YYEEEE. The CDR3 has 14 amino acids. The CDR3 here is CASSRPTLNTEAFF. CDR3 in DNA: TGTGCCAGCAGCCGGCCGACTTTGAACACTGAAGCTTTCTTT. Drawing the rest from reference TRBV5-6 and TRBJ1-1, the complete variable domain is DAGVTQSPTHLIKTRGQQVTLRCSPKSGHDTVSWYQQALGQGPQFIFQYYEEEERQRGNFPDRFSGHQFPNYSSELNVNALLLGDSALYLCASSRPTLNTEAFFGQGTRLTVV.

The CDR3 DNA follows: TGTGCCAGCAGCCCTGCTCCCCTTGGGGGCGGGGGGACTGAAGCTTTCTTT. Protein sequence: CASSPAPLGGGGTEAFF. The genes are TRBV5-4 and TRBJ1-1, with D perhaps matching TRBD1 (6 bases). The V gene's germline CDR1 is SGHNT and CDR2 YYREEE (reference sequence). V lost 4 bases and J lost 5, with 24 bases in between. This CDR3 has 17 amino acids.

The CDR3, as DNA: TGTGCCAGCAGCGTAGTAAGCGGGGAGAGGACGCAGTATTTT. This sequence encodes CASSVVSGERTQYF. This sequence joins TRBV7-8 and TRBJ2-3, with TRBD2 matching 7 bases. The CDR3 consists of 14 residues. V shed 5 bases, J shed 9 bases, and the junction held 11 bases outside the gene matches. The germline V gene encodes CDR1 SGHVS and CDR2 FQNEAQ.

This rearrangement joins TRBV9 to TRBJ1-1; D is unclear. V lost 1 base to trimming and J lost 6 bases, with 13 bases between them. Per germline, CDR1 SGDLS and CDR2 YYNGEE. The CDR3 runs 14 residues. CDR3 DNA: TGTGCCAGCAGCGTAAAAGACGGGGAGGCTGAAGCTTTCTTT. It codes for CASSVKDGEAEAFF. The variable domain in full, with the rest retrieved from reference TRBV9 and TRBJ1-1, is DSGVTQTPKHLITATGQRVTLRCSPRSGDLSVYWYQQSLDQGLQFLIQYYNGEERAKGNILERFSAQQFPDLHSELNLSSLELGDSALYFCASSVKDGEAEAFFGQGTRLTVV.

The chain employs TRBV30 and TRBJ1-4; D is possibly TRBD1 (5 bases). CDR1 and CDR2 from the germline V gene are GTSNPN and SVGIG (reference sequence). This CDR3 has 13 amino acids. V was cut by 3 bases and J by 7 bases, with 12 bases left in between. The CDR3 spells CAWSAGGGEKLFF. The CDR3 DNA is TGTGCCTGGAGCGCCGGGGGGGGTGAAAAACTGTTTTTT.

The rearrangement links TRBV6-5 to TRBJ1-1; perhaps TRBD1 as D (6 bases). The V end lost 5 bases, the J end lost 6 bases, and 16 bases lay between the germline ends. From germline, CDR1 is MNHEY and CDR2 SVGAGI. The CDR3 has 14 amino acids. The CDR3 DNA is TGTGCCAGCAGTCGTCAACTTGAGGGGGCTGAAGCTTTCTTT. It codes for CASSRQLEGAEAFF.

The chain employs TRBV9 and TRBJ2-6; the D gene is possibly TRBD1 (5 bases). Trimming took 4 bases from V and 0 from J, leaving 20 bases between them. This CDR3 region has 19 residues. Germline CDR1 reads SGDLS; CDR2 reads YYNGEE. The CDR3 nucleotides are TGTGCCAGCAGCACCGACGCAGGGCTAATGAGCTCTGGGGCCAACGTCCTGACTTTC. Protein sequence: CASSTDAGLMSSGANVLTF.

V usage is TRBV2 and J usage is TRBJ1-2, with 10 positions matching TRBD1. CDR1 and CDR2 from the germline V gene are SNHLY and FYNNEI. Trimming removed 3 bases from V and 4 bases from J; junction bases left unmatched: 2. The CDR3 has 14 amino acids. In nucleotides, the CDR3 is TGTGCCAGCAGTGACGACAGGGGGCCCTATGGCTACACCTTC. Translated, it gives CASSDDRGPYGYTF.

The gene calls are TRBV2 and TRBJ1-2; D gene ambiguous. The length of the CDR3 is 15 residues. Per germline, CDR1 SNHLY and CDR2 FYNNEI. The V end was cut by 4 bases, the J end by 3 bases, with 15 bases between. The CDR3 DNA reads TGTGCCAGCAGTGGATTATCTACAGTTTACTATGGCTACACCTTC. Translation: CASSGLSTVYYGYTF.

The chain has TRBV25-1 and TRBJ1-3; D may be TRBD1 (6 bases). Trimming took off 1 base at V and 2 bases at J, with 12 bases between the two ends. Germline V gives CDR1 MGHDK, CDR2 SYGVNS. The CDR3 length is 16 residues. CDR3: CASSELRTDPGNTIYF. CDR3 coding DNA: TGTGCCAGCAGTGAATTGAGGACAGATCCTGGAAACACCATATATTTT.

The J gene is TRBJ1-6, the V gene TRBV3-1 (or the pseudogene TRBV3-2), with D hard to call. In germline, CDR1 is LGHDT, CDR2 YNNKEL (reference sequence). V lost 1 base and J lost 6, with 13 bases in between. The CDR3 is 16 amino acids. CDR3 bases: TGTGCCAGCAGCCAAGTAGAAGTAACCACTAATTCACCCCTCCACTTT. This gives the protein CASSQVEVTTNSPLHF.

This chain's CDR3 is CASRGGRAEKLFF. The DNA of the CDR3 is TGTGCCAGCCGGGGGGGCCGGGCTGAAAAACTGTTTTTT. V usage is TRBV6-5 and J usage is TRBJ1-4; possibly TRBD1 for D (6 bases). Germline assignment: CDR1 MNHEY and CDR2 SVGAGI. This CDR3 comprises 13 residues. Trimming cost V 8 bases and J 7 bases, with 14 bases left between them.

The chain carries TRBV11-2 and TRBJ2-7; D possibly corresponds to TRBD1 (5 bases). The CDR3 consists of 15 residues. Trimming left V 1 base short and J 2 bases short, with 12 bases between. Germline lookup yields CDR1 SGHAT and CDR2 FQNNGV. CDR3 DNA: TGTGCCAGCAGCTTAGCGGCAGGGAAAGCCTACGAGCAGTACTTC. It yields the protein CASSLAAGKAYEQYF. The full variable domain, in which reference TRBV11-2 and TRBJ2-7 provide the parts outside the CDR3, is EAGVAQSPRYKIIEKRQSVAFWCNPISGHATLYWYQQILGQGPKLLIQFQNNGVVDDSQLPKDRFSAERLKGVDSTLKIQPAKLEDSAVYLCASSLAAGKAYEQYFGPGTRLTVT.

This chain uses TRBV6-5 with TRBJ2-7, with TRBD2 matching 9 bases. Germline CDR1 and CDR2: MNHEY and SVGAGI. The CDR3 extends over 13 amino acids. The V gene end was trimmed by 10 bases and the J gene end by 2 bases; junction bases not matched to a gene: 6. CDR3 DNA: TGTGCCACCCTAGCGGGGCAGGCCTACGAGCAGTACTTC. This sequence encodes CATLAGQAYEQYF.

Comment on this clone: Since the CDR3 does not end with the conserved phenylalanine or tryptophan, this likely comes from a read error. No DNA is shown, since the ends of the CDR3 on it are uncertain; the CDR3 is the one TCRdb lists. Here the CDR3 reads CATRSNRLS. The chain recombines TRBV15 with TRBJ1-1; whether TRBD1, the table's D call, matches the DNA was not checked. The germline gives CDR1 LNHNV, CDR2 YYDKDF (reference sequence). The CDR3 is 9 residues long, counting both termini.

The V call is TRBV19, the J call TRBJ1-3; D is uncertain. The CDR3 consists of 13 residues. Per the germline V gene, CDR1 is LNHDA and CDR2 is SQIVND (reference sequence). V shed 4 bases and J shed 2 bases, with 6 bases lying between them. The CDR3 spells CASSKAAGNTIYF. Here the CDR3 DNA reads TGTGCCAGTAGTAAGGCGGCTGGAAACACCATATATTTT.

The chain carries TRBV6-6 and TRBJ1-2; no reliable D call. The CDR3 loop spans 11 amino acids. V dropped 8 bases and J dropped 2 bases, with 6 bases sitting between them. In germline, CDR1 is MNHNY, CDR2 SVGAGI (reference sequence). The CDR3 protein is CASSLNYGYTF. Written as DNA, the CDR3 is TGTGCCAGCTCGTTAAACTATGGCTACACCTTC.